The next 8 T cell receptor beta chains were all read from a single sample in a study of technical replicates of blood from several donors. Produced via immunoSEQ multiplex PCR; TCRdb's table is partial and in-frame only. The top ten hold more than 0.25% of the sample, which has tens of thousands of clones, nearly 98% seen once. The sample comprised T cells isolated from PBMCs. The receptors stem from a human donor in good health.

The chain employs TRBV5-4 and TRBJ1-1, with no clear D. CDR1 is SGHNT, CDR2 YYREEE, per germline (reference sequence). The CDR3 runs 13 residues. V dropped 6 bases and J dropped 5 bases, with 14 bases sitting between them. The CDR3 protein is CASTLREGTEAFF. In DNA, the CDR3 is TGTGCCAGCACCCTCCGGGAGGGTACTGAAGCTTTCTTT. The full variable domain, in which reference TRBV5-4 and TRBJ1-1 provide the parts outside the CDR3, is ETGVTQSPTHLIKTRGQQVTLRCSSQSGHNTVSWYQQALGQGPQFIFQYYREEENGRGNFPPRFSGLQFPNYSSELNVNALELDDSALYLCASTLREGTEAFFGQGTRLTVV.

This sequence joins TRBV7-9 and TRBJ1-2, with TRBD1 identical over 7 bases. Germline V lookup: CDR1 SEHNR, CDR2 FQNEAQ (reference sequence). The CDR3 consists of 12 residues. The V and J ends lost 1 base and 7 bases, in that order; junction bases with no gene match: 0. The CDR3 DNA reads as TGTGCCAGCAGCTTAGACAGGGGTGGCTACACCTTC. This gives the protein CASSLDRGGYTF.

The chain uses TRBV11-3 and TRBJ2-3, with a weak D call TRBD1 (5 bases). Deletions cut 3 bases from V and 6 bases from J, with 16 bases between. The CDR3 length is 15 residues. Germline lookup yields CDR1 SGHNT and CDR2 YENEEA. CDR3 bases: TGTGCCAGCAGCTTTACTGGGCTGGGGCGGGATACGCAGTATTTT. It yields the protein CASSFTGLGRDTQYF.

The rearrangement links TRBV5-1 to TRBJ2-1, with D perhaps TRBD2 (6 bases). Trimming took off 0 bases at V and 0 bases at J, with 13 bases between the two ends. Germline loops: CDR1 SGHRS, CDR2 YFSETQ. This CDR3 has 17 residues. The chain's CDR3 is CASSLELARSSYNEQFF. The CDR3 DNA sequence: TGCGCCAGCAGCTTGGAGCTAGCGAGAAGCTCCTACAATGAGCAGTTCTTC.

This rearrangement joins TRBV14 to TRBJ2-7, with 12 bases matching TRBD2. The germline V gene has CDR1 SGHDN and CDR2 FVKESK. The CDR3 is made up of 17 amino acids. V lost 1 base and J lost 3; bases outside the gene matches: 7. The CDR3 DNA is TGTGCCAGCAGCCAAGCGTCTAGCGGGAGGGCCTTCTACGAGCAGTACTTC. Translating it yields CASSQASSGRAFYEQYF.

J is TRBJ2-7 and V is TRBV7-3; 10 nucleotides agree with TRBD2. Germline CDR1 SGHTA, CDR2 FQGTGA. The CDR3 extends over 15 amino acids. J gave up 6 bases and V 5 bases, and 10 bases lay outside the gene matches. For the CDR3, the DNA is TGTGCCAGCAGCCCCTTAGCGGGAGGACGAGGCGAGCAGTACTTC. It encodes CASSPLAGGRGEQYF.

This clone was seen a single time. The chain is built from TRBV5-1 and TRBJ2-5; 11 bases match TRBD2. Trimming at V came to 1 base and at J to 7 bases, leaving 12 bases not matched to a gene. The CDR3 consists of 17 residues. Germline CDR1 reads SGHRS; CDR2 reads YFSETQ. CDR3 in amino acids: CASSLLSETSGKGTQYF. CDR3 nucleotides: TGCGCCAGCAGCTTGTTATCCGAGACTAGCGGGAAGGGGACCCAGTACTTC.

The chain combines TRBV28 with TRBJ1-4, with 10 bases that match TRBD1. This CDR3 region has 14 residues. Trimming removed 7 bases from V and 6 bases from J; junction bases left unmatched: 5. From germline, CDR1 is MDHEN and CDR2 SYDVKM. In DNA, the CDR3 is TGTGCCAGCACTGCCGGGACAGGGGATGAAAAACTGTTTTTT. It is translated as CASTAGTGDEKLFF.